The 22 T cell receptor beta chains in this list originate from one sample, sequenced in a study of cytotoxic CD8 clonotypes in ibrutinib-treated CLL. The protocol was immunoSEQ multiplex PCR, while the TCRdb copy is restricted to in-frame clones and leaves out a portion. The repertoire holds hundreds of thousands of clones, with around 75% as singletons. This material consisted of PBMCs, taken after 12 months of ibrutinib treatment. These receptors all stem from a human donor with chronic lymphocytic leukemia.

In its sample, this clone was seen a few times. J is TRBJ2-5 and V is TRBV15; D gene unclear. CDR1 and CDR2 from the germline V gene are LNHNV and YYDKDF (reference sequence). CDR3 length: 13 amino acids. V was clipped by 3 bases and J by 4 bases, with 9 bases between them. The CDR3: CATSRKYGETQYF. CDR3 bases: TGTGCCACCAGCAGGAAATATGGAGAGACCCAGTACTTC.

The chain is built from TRBV13 and TRBJ2-5; 7 positions agree with TRBD1. CDR3 length equals 16 residues. The J segment lost 4 bases and the V segment lost 0 bases, leaving 8 bases of the junction unmatched. CDR1 is PRHDT, CDR2 FYEKMQ, per germline (reference sequence). CDR3 coding DNA: TGTGCCAGCAGCTTAGGCCGTAAGGGGGCGAGAGAGACCCAGTACTTC. Translating it yields CASSLGRKGARETQYF.

For the CDR3, the DNA is TGTGCCAGCAGTTACCTACAGGGGAGTGTTCACGAGCAGTACTTC. This sequence encodes CASSYLQGSVHEQYF. The chain recombines TRBV6-5 with TRBJ2-7; 7 bases agree with TRBD1. CDR1 is MNHEY and CDR2 is SVGAGI in the germline V gene. The length of the CDR3 is 15 residues. With 2 bases clipped from V and 5 bases from J, the junction kept 9 bases outside the gene matches.

The chain joins TRBV5-8 to TRBJ1-5; TRBD1 might be the D (6 bases). The CDR3 consists of 15 residues. V lost 1 base and J lost 2, with 10 bases in between. Germline V gene data show CDR1 as SGHTS and CDR2 as YDEGEE. This CDR3 reads CASSLRGRGNQPQHF. CDR3 bases: TGTGCCAGCAGCTTGCGGGGGCGAGGCAATCAGCCCCAGCATTTT.

The V and J genes are TRBV5-1 and TRBJ1-2; 7 nucleotides line up with TRBD1. The CDR3 is made up of 14 amino acids. The V gene end was trimmed by 2 bases and the J gene end by 8 bases; junction bases not matched to a gene: 9. Germline V gene lookup returns CDR1 SGHRS and CDR2 YFSETQ. The CDR3 region has the DNA TGCGCCAGCAGCTTTCCCACAGGGGCTGAGGGCTACACCTTC. Its translation is CASSFPTGAEGYTF.

This sequence joins TRBV18 and TRBJ1-2; 7 positions agree with TRBD1. J lost 4 bases, V lost 3 bases, and 5 bases had no gene match. This CDR3 contains 14 residues. Germline values: CDR1 KGHSH, CDR2 LQKENI. CDR3 protein: CASSPDRETYGYTF. The CDR3, as DNA: TGTGCCAGCTCACCCGACAGGGAGACCTATGGCTACACCTTC. Using reference TRBV18 and TRBJ1-2 for the parts outside the CDR3, the full variable domain is NAGVMQNPRHLVRRRGQEARLRCSPMKGHSHVYWYRQLPEEGLKFMVYLQKENIIDESGMPKERFSAEFPKEGPSILRIQQVVRGDSAAYFCASSPDRETYGYTFGSGTRLTVV.

The chain has TRBV5-1 and TRBJ2-3, with 7 nucleotides matching TRBD1. The CDR3 length is 15 residues. With 7 bases clipped from V and 1 base from J, the junction kept 9 bases outside the gene matches. CDR1 and CDR2 (germline): SGHRS, YFSETQ. CDR3 DNA: TGCGCCAGCTCCTTCGACAGGGTGGGCACAGATACGCAGTATTTT. This gives the protein CASSFDRVGTDTQYF.

The rearrangement uses TRBV27 and TRBJ2-2, with D perhaps TRBD2 (6 bases). CDR3 length: 17 amino acids. Between the trimmed V and J ends, which lost 3 bases and 7 bases, there was a span of 21 bases. Per germline, CDR1 MNHEY and CDR2 SMNVEV (reference sequence). The CDR3 protein is CASSFSPLLASVGELFF. CDR3 bases: TGTGCCAGCAGTTTCTCCCCACTCCTAGCGTCTGTCGGGGAGCTGTTTTTT.

This chain uses TRBV30 with TRBJ1-5; D remains unclear. Germline values: CDR1 GTSNPN, CDR2 SVGIG (reference sequence). The CDR3 has 14 amino acids. The ends were cut back, 0 bases at V and 5 bases at J, with 11 bases in the middle. The CDR3, as DNA: TGTGCCTGGAGTGTACGGGTTTCGGATCAGCCCCAGCATTTT. The encoded protein is CAWSVRVSDQPQHF.

This clone was picked up many times. The rearrangement links TRBV7-2 to TRBJ2-7, with D unresolved. From germline, CDR1 is SGHTA and CDR2 FQGNSA. V shed 1 base and J shed 5 bases, with 12 bases lying between them. This CDR3 has 14 residues. The DNA of the CDR3 is TGTGCCAGCAGCTTAGATCAGGTCCCCAACGAGCAGTACTTC. It translates to CASSLDQVPNEQYF.

The rearrangement joins TRBV27 to TRBJ2-1; D is undetermined. In germline, CDR1 is MNHEY, CDR2 SMNVEV (reference sequence). Trimming removed 7 bases from V and 0 bases from J, with 1 base in between. The CDR3 is made up of 11 amino acids. In DNA form, the CDR3 reads TGTGCCAGCACCTCCTACAATGAGCAGTTCTTC. Protein product: CASTSYNEQFF.

This clone was observed many times. The chain joins TRBV5-4 to TRBJ2-3; 7 bases map to TRBD2. Trimming took 0 bases from V and 1 from J; bases not matched to a gene: 2. Germline CDR1 reads SGHNT; CDR2 reads YYREEE (reference sequence). The CDR3 spans 15 residues. In nucleotides, the CDR3 is TGTGCCAGCAGCTTGGGACTAGCTGGCACAGATACGCAGTATTTT. Its translation: CASSLGLAGTDTQYF.

The rearrangement links TRBV4-3 to TRBJ2-7; D is unresolved. V shed 0 bases and J shed 4 bases, with 7 bases lying between them. CDR1 LGHNA and CDR2 YSLEER come from the germline V gene. The CDR3 has 13 residues. The CDR3 reads CASSQEMVYEQYF. Here the CDR3 DNA reads TGCGCCAGCAGCCAAGAGATGGTTTACGAGCAGTACTTC.

The chain is built from TRBV12-1 and TRBJ2-1; the tabulated D call, TRBD2, remains unverified against the DNA. TRBV12-1 is noted as a pseudogene. This CDR3 is 15 amino acids long. CDR3 coding DNA: TGTGCCAGCAGCTTTTATAAGCGGGATGACAATGAGCAGTTCTTC. Its translation is CASSFYKRDDNEQFF.

The chain couples TRBV11-3 to TRBJ1-6; perhaps TRBD1 as D (6 bases). Trimming took 5 bases from V and 7 from J, leaving 12 bases between them. The CDR3 contains 14 residues. Germline V gene sequence: CDR1 SGHNT, CDR2 YENEEA. The CDR3 coding sequence is TGTGCCAGCAGCATACAGGGTGACAATTCACCCCTCCACTTT. As protein: CASSIQGDNSPLHF.

Notes on this clone: One end of the junction fails to match germline, which may point to a read error. The V gene is TRBV14, the J gene TRBJ2-1, with TRBD2 identical over 10 bases. The CDR3 extends over 16 amino acids. Germline CDR1 SGHDN, CDR2 FVKESK. The CDR3 coding sequence is TGTACCAGCAGCCCCCGAAAGAGCGGGGGGGCGGATGAGCAGTTCTTC. Translated, it gives CTSSPRKSGGADEQFF.

This clone was observed a handful of times. V usage is TRBV6-4 and J usage is TRBJ1-1; TRBD1 matches at 9 bases. V shed 6 bases, J shed 3 bases, and the junction held 2 bases outside the gene matches. The CDR3 is 13 amino acids. CDR1 is MRHNA, CDR2 SNTAGT, per germline. The CDR3 sequence is CASSRDRDTEAFF. The CDR3 nucleotides are TGTGCCAGCAGCCGGGACAGGGACACTGAAGCTTTCTTT.

The chain carries TRBV9 and TRBJ2-3, with TRBD2 matching 10 bases. CDR1 and CDR2 from the germline V gene are SGDLS and YYNGEE. The CDR3 runs to 15 residues. V trimming: 0 bases; J trimming: 5 bases; junction bases outside the gene matches: 3. DNA of the CDR3: TGTGCCAGCAGCGTAGGTAGCGGGAGGATAGATACGCAGTATTTT. This gives the protein CASSVGSGRIDTQYF.

This clone was seen more than once but under ten times. J is TRBJ1-5 and V is TRBV28, with TRBD1 identical over 8 bases. Trimming cost V 4 bases and J 5 bases; bases outside gene matches: 7. The V gene's germline CDR1 is MDHEN and CDR2 SYDVKM. This CDR3 contains 15 residues. CDR3 sequence reads: CASSSPTGAYQPQHF. The CDR3 DNA sequence: TGTGCCAGCAGTTCCCCGACAGGGGCATATCAGCCCCAGCATTTT.

V usage is TRBV15 and J usage is TRBJ2-1; D could derive from TRBD1 or TRBD2 (5 bases each). CDR3 size: 11 residues. CDR1 and CDR2 (germline): LNHNV, YYDKDF (reference sequence). V shed 5 bases and J shed 12 bases, with 11 bases lying between them. The CDR3 DNA follows: TGTGCCACCAGCTCCCGGGACCTGCAGTTCTTC. It yields the protein CATSSRDLQFF.

The chain carries TRBV6-5 and TRBJ2-7; 7 bases agree with TRBD1. Losses at the gene ends were 5 bases for V and 2 bases for J; bases not matched to a gene: 6. The CDR3 is 14 amino acids. The germline V gene encodes CDR1 MNHEY and CDR2 SVGAGI. CDR3 residues: CASSPGQTTYEQYF. Here the CDR3 DNA reads TGTGCCAGCAGTCCGGGACAGACAACCTACGAGCAGTACTTC.

The rearrangement joins TRBV9 to TRBJ1-2; perhaps TRBD1 as D (6 bases). Germline CDR1 SGDLS, CDR2 YYNGEE. This CDR3 spans 13 amino acids. Trimming removed 0 bases at V and 4 bases at J, with 7 bases between. DNA of the CDR3: TGTGCCAGCAGCGTAGAGGACAGCTATGGCTACACCTTC. Protein sequence: CASSVEDSYGYTF. The whole variable domain, filled in from reference TRBV9 and TRBJ1-2, reads DSGVTQTPKHLITATGQRVTLRCSPRSGDLSVYWYQQSLDQGLQFLIQYYNGEERAKGNILERFSAQQFPDLHSELNLSSLELGDSALYFCASSVEDSYGYTFGSGTRLTVV.